This T cell receptor (beta chain) derives from a study of blood T cell repertoires in COVID-19. The germline gives CDR1 LNHDA, CDR2 SQIVND (reference sequence). V lost 5 bases and J 5 bases, leaving 19 bases between the germline ends. CDR3 length: 17 amino acids. Per the authors' pipeline: Estimation of nucleated cell counts was performed using reference gene primer amplification. Clones were sequenced by immunoSEQ multiplex PCR, and TCRdb holds only the in-frame ones, with some missing. Clonal size and the V and J genes are those of that table, whereas D and trimming came from the DNA. Of more than 120,000 clones in the sample, about 85% were seen once.

This rearrangement joins TRBV19 to TRBJ1-6; D is possibly TRBD1 (5 bases). The sample taken for sequencing was peripheral blood. The clonotype was recovered from a human donor with acute or convalescent COVID-19. The donor label of this sample is uncertain. CDR3 amino acids: CASSPPRGRVHNSPLHF. As DNA, the CDR3 is TGTGCCAGTAGTCCGCCGCGGGGCAGGGTTCATAATTCACCCCTCCACTTT. The complete variable domain, with remaining parts taken from reference TRBV19 and TRBJ1-6, reads DGGITQSPKYLFRKEGQNVTLSCEQNLNHDAMYWYRQDPGQGLRLIYYSQIVNDFQKGDIAEGYSVSREKKESFPLTVTSAQKNPTAFYLCASSPPRGRVHNSPLHFGNGTRLTVT.